Presented here are 17 T cell receptor beta chains from one specimen sequenced in a study of T cell clonality in common variable immunodeficiency. The data were produced by immunoSEQ multiplex PCR, yet TCRdb's version contains in-frame clones alone and is incomplete. There are tens of thousands of clones in the sample, none observed a single time. Sample: peripheral blood mononuclear cells. These receptor sequences come from a person aged 18 to 75 in good health.

A few counts support this clone. The CDR3 extends 3 residues past the end of the read, so its final part is completed from the germline J gene. The chain uses TRBV19 and TRBJ1-2, with D maybe TRBD1 (6 bases). Germline V gene sequence: CDR1 LNHDA, CDR2 SQIVND (reference sequence). The V end was cut by 7 bases, the J end by 4 bases, with 13 bases between. The CDR3 extends over 13 amino acids. The CDR3 DNA, read in part, is TGTGCCAGTACCCCGACAGGCTCCTATGGC. It codes for CASTPTGSYG. Given in full, the CDR3 is CASTPTGSYGYTF.

This clone was found many times. The CDR3 end falls 3 residues outside the read, so it is completed with the germline J gene. The gene calls are TRBV7-8 and TRBJ2-7, with D perhaps TRBD1 (6 bases). Germline values: CDR1 SGHVS, CDR2 FQNEAQ. The CDR3 is 12 amino acids. With 11 bases removed from V and 5 bases from J, the gap between germline ends came to 16 bases. CDR3 sequence: CAAGVRGDEQYF. The sequenced CDR3 bases are TGTGCCGCAGGGGTCCGAGGGGACGAG.

This clone was observed many times. With the read ending 3 residues before the CDR3 end, the germline J gene is used to fill in that end. V usage is TRBV7-3 and J usage is TRBJ2-2; TRBD2 matches at 7 bases. The CDR3 covers 14 residues. J was trimmed by 1 base and V by 5 bases; bases with no gene match: 1. From germline, CDR1 is SGHTA and CDR2 FQGTGA. The sequenced CDR3 bases are TGTGCCAGCAGCCGGGGGGTGAACACCGGGGAG. This sequence encodes CASSRGVNTGE. In full, the CDR3 reads CASSRGVNTGELFF.

This clone occurred many times. Read sequence stops 3 residues before the CDR3 end, and the germline J gene provides the missing end. This chain uses TRBV13 with TRBJ2-5, with D unclear. The CDR3 consists of 13 residues. Germline CDR1 PRHDT, CDR2 FYEKMQ (reference sequence). The V end was cut by 3 bases, the J end by 2 bases, with 7 bases between. CDR3 in amino acids: CASSFMSQETQYF. Partial CDR3 DNA: TGTGCCAGCAGCTTTATGTCGCAAGAGACC.

This clone has ten or more counts. Sequencing ends 3 residues short of the CDR3 end; the germline J gene provides the rest. The chain joins TRBV29-1 to TRBJ2-3, with 9 bases matching TRBD1. Losses at the gene ends were 7 bases for V and 0 bases for J; bases not matched to a gene: 11. Germline loops: CDR1 SQVTM, CDR2 ANQGSEA. The CDR3 contains 16 residues. CDR3: CSGRGAGQGSTDTQYF. The DNA read from the CDR3 is TGCAGCGGGCGAGGCGCGGGACAGGGAAGCACAGATACG.

This clone was counted many times. The read ends 3 residues early relative to the CDR3; the germline J gene fills the gap. The V gene is TRBV7-3, the J gene TRBJ1-6, with 11 bases identical to TRBD1. Trimming cost V 4 bases and J 8 bases; bases outside gene matches: 13. The germline CDR1 and CDR2 sequences are SGHTA and FQGTGA. CDR3 size: 18 residues. CDR3 sequence reads: CASSSEGTGGGPDSPLHF. CDR3 DNA (partial): TGTGCCAGCAGCTCCGAGGGGACAGGGGGAGGCCCCGATTCACCC. Variable domain in full (rest from reference TRBV7-3 and TRBJ1-6): GAGVSQTPSNKVTEKGKYVELRCDPISGHTALYWYRQSLGQGPEFLIYFQGTGAADDSGLPNDRFFAVRPEGSVSTLKIQRTERGDSAVYLCASSSEGTGGGPDSPLHFGNGTRLTVT.

In its sample, this clone was seen many times. The read halts 3 residues ahead of the CDR3 end, with the missing end drawn from the germline J gene. This chain uses TRBV20-1 with TRBJ2-7; TRBD2 might be the D (7 bases). Germline V CDR1 and CDR2: DFQATT, SNEGSKA (reference sequence). The V end was cut by 3 bases, the J end by 1 base, with 16 bases between. This CDR3 has 15 amino acids. The CDR3 sequence: CSARRGGGGSYEQYF. The part of the CDR3 DNA that was read is TGCAGTGCTAGGAGGGGGGGCGGCGGATCCTACGAG.

Details on this clone: Read data end 3 residues before the CDR3 end; the end is taken from the germline J gene. The chain joins TRBV10-2 to TRBJ1-1, with D perhaps TRBD1 (6 bases). In germline, CDR1 is WSHSY, CDR2 SAAADI. This CDR3 contains 12 residues. The CDR3 bases that were read are TGCGCCAGCACTCCCAGGGGTGAACAA. Translated, it gives CASTPRGEQ. The entire CDR3 protein is CASTPRGEQAFF.

There are many counts of this clone. The observed sequence ends 3 residues before the CDR3 terminus, with the missing tail filled in from the germline J gene. The chain carries TRBV7-8 and TRBJ2-1, with 7 bases lining up with TRBD1. The junction had 5 bases not matched to a gene; V was cut back by 4 bases and J by 5 bases. Germline CDR1 and CDR2: SGHVS and FQNEAQ. The length of the CDR3 is 14 residues. CDR3 DNA (partial): TGTGCCAGCAGCTATCGGGACAGACACAATGAG. This gives the protein CASSYRDRHNE. The whole CDR3 reads CASSYRDRHNEQFF.

This clone came up many times. The junction departs from germline at one end; a sequencing error may be responsible. Partial CDR3 DNA: TGCGCCAGCAACTTGCAGGGAATAAACTATGGC. Protein: CASNLQGINYG. The complete CDR3 reads CASNLQGINYGYTF. This chain links TRBV5-1 with TRBJ1-2; possible D gene TRBD1, 5 bases. The CDR3 extends 3 residues past the end of the read, so its final part is completed from the germline J gene. There are 14 residues in the CDR3. Germline V gene data show CDR1 as SGHRS and CDR2 as YFSETQ.

This clone was observed at least ten times. The read terminates 3 residues ahead of where the CDR3 ends, so the germline J gene completes it. This chain joins TRBV7-6 and TRBJ1-2; unclear D gene. Trimming cost V 1 base and J 0 bases, with 9 bases left between them. The CDR3 is 15 amino acids. Germline assignment: CDR1 SGHVS and CDR2 FNYEAQ. CDR3 DNA, as far as it was read: TGTGCCAGCAGCTTAGACGCGGATTCTAACTATGGC. It encodes CASSLDADSNYG. The full CDR3 protein reads CASSLDADSNYGYTF.

This clone was seen repeatedly, ten times or more. The read stops 3 residues short of the end of the CDR3; the missing end is completed from the germline J gene. This chain links TRBV11-2 with TRBJ1-4; D gene unclear. The V end lost 5 bases, the J end lost 7 bases, and 14 bases lay between the germline ends. The germline gives CDR1 SGHAT, CDR2 FQNNGV. This CDR3 is 14 amino acids long. The DNA read from the CDR3 is TGTGCCAGCAGCGTCCGAATGTGGGCTGAAAAA. The encoded protein is CASSVRMWAEK. The full CDR3 is CASSVRMWAEKLFF.

This clone came up a few times. The DNA ends 3 residues before the CDR3 does, and the rest of the CDR3 is filled in from the germline J gene. The V call is TRBV19, the J call TRBJ2-1; D is perhaps TRBD2 (5 bases). The CDR3 has 16 residues. V lost 9 bases to trimming and J lost 2 bases, with 20 bases between them. In germline, CDR1 is LNHDA, CDR2 SQIVND (reference sequence). CDR3 DNA (partial): TGTGCCAGACCCGTGGACTCTCCTGTTCCCTACAATGAG. This codes for CARPVDSPVPYNE. Given in full, the CDR3 is CARPVDSPVPYNEQFF.

Many counts were recorded for this clone. The read falls 3 residues short of the CDR3 end, and the missing part is taken from the germline J gene. The chain combines TRBV20-1 with TRBJ2-6; D remains ambiguous. The CDR3 is 14 amino acids. V dropped 3 bases and J dropped 1 base, with 7 bases sitting between them. CDR1 is DFQATT and CDR2 is SNEGSKA in the germline V gene (reference sequence). Incomplete CDR3 DNA: TGCAGTGCTAGCCTTCTATCTGGGGCCAACGTC. Translation: CSASLLSGANV. The entire CDR3 protein reads CSASLLSGANVLTF.

Notes on this clone: The DNA ends 3 residues before the CDR3 does, and the rest of the CDR3 is filled in from the germline J gene. V usage is TRBV6-2 or TRBV6-3 and J usage is TRBJ2-1, with 12 nucleotides matching TRBD2. The CDR3 has 14 residues. The ends lost 2 bases at V and 9 bases at J; junction bases unmatched: 2. CDR1 is MNHEY and CDR2 is SVGEGT in the germline V gene. The part of the CDR3 DNA that was read is TGTGCCAGCAGTTACACTAGCGGGGGGTCTGAG. It translates to CASSYTSGGSE. From start to end, the CDR3 is CASSYTSGGSEQFF.

This clone was seen repeatedly, ten times or more. The CDR3 goes on 3 residues after the read ends, and that part is filled in from the germline J gene. The chain carries TRBV7-2 and TRBJ2-3, with D perhaps TRBD1 (6 bases). Germline assignment: CDR1 SGHTA and CDR2 FQGNSA. The ends were cut back, 5 bases at V and 2 bases at J, with 14 bases in the middle. The CDR3 length is 15 residues. CDR3 bases read: TGTGCCAGCAGCGTCAACAGGGAGCTCACAGATACG. Residues: CASSVNRELTDT. The whole CDR3 sequence is CASSVNRELTDTQYF.

This clone has at least ten counts. The CDR3 sequence: CASSLTVTGELFF. The CDR3 DNA, read in part, is TGTGCCAGCAGCCTGACAGTTACCGGGGAG. This chain links TRBV5-6 with TRBJ2-2; D may be TRBD1 (5 bases). Read coverage stops 3 residues before the CDR3 terminus; the germline J gene supplies the remainder. The germline V gene has CDR1 SGHDT and CDR2 YYEEEE. The CDR3 runs to 13 residues. V was trimmed by 4 bases and J by 5 bases, leaving 9 bases between them.